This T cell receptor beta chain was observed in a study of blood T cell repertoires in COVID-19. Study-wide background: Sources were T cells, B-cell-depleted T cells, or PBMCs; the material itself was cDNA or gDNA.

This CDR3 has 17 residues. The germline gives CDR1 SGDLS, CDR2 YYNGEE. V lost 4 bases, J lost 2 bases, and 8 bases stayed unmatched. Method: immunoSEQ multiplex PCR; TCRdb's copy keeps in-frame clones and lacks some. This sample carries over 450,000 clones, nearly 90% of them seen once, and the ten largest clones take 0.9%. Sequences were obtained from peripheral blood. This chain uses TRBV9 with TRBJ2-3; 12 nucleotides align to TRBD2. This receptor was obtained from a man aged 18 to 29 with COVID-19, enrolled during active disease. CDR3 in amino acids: CASSPYRTSGVTDTQYF. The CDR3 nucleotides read TGTGCCAGCAGCCCCTATAGGACTAGCGGGGTCACAGATACGCAGTATTTT.